This T cell receptor (beta chain) comes out of a study of blood T cell repertoires in COVID-19. Study summary: Samples taken during acute and convalescent COVID-19 were collected in the United States, Italy and Spain. Nucleic acid was either cDNA or gDNA, and it came from T cells, B-cell-depleted T cells, or PBMCs.

Original processing notes: The authors estimated nucleated cell counts from reference gene primer amplification. Here immunoSEQ multiplex PCR was the method, and the copy in TCRdb shows in-frame clones only, minus some. D and trimming come from the DNA, and the V and J calls and clone size come from that table. The repertoire consists of hundreds of thousands of clones, with 88% occurring once and the leading ten covering around 6.6%. A Seattle source enrolled patients during active infection and followed them longitudinally. This CDR3 contains 14 residues. In germline, CDR1 is SGHTA, CDR2 FQGNSA. V lost 1 base and J lost 3, with 4 bases in between.

The gene calls are TRBV7-2 and TRBJ1-6; D gene ambiguous. Sequencing was performed on peripheral blood. This receptor was taken from a woman aged 70-85 years with COVID-19, enrolled during active disease. This chain's CDR3 is CASSLGHYNSPLHF. In nucleotides, the CDR3 is TGTGCCAGCAGCTTAGGGCACTATAATTCACCCCTCCACTTT.